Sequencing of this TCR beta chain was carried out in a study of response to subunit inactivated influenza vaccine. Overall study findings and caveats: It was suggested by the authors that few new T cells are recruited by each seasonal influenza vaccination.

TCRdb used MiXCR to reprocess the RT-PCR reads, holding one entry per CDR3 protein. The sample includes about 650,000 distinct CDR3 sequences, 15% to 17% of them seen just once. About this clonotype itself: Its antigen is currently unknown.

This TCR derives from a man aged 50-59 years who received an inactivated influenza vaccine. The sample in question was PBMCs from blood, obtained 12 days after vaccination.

CDR3 sequence reads: CASSSGTSAYYEQYF. The CDR3 DNA sequence: TGTGCCAGCAGTTCCGGGACTAGCGCGTACTACGAGCAGTACTTC. The chain couples TRBV6-2 or TRBV6-3 to TRBJ2-7, with 10 bases matching TRBD2. Trimming removed 4 bases from V and 3 bases from J; junction bases left unmatched: 6. Per germline, CDR1 MNHEY and CDR2 SVGEGT. The CDR3 has 15 residues.